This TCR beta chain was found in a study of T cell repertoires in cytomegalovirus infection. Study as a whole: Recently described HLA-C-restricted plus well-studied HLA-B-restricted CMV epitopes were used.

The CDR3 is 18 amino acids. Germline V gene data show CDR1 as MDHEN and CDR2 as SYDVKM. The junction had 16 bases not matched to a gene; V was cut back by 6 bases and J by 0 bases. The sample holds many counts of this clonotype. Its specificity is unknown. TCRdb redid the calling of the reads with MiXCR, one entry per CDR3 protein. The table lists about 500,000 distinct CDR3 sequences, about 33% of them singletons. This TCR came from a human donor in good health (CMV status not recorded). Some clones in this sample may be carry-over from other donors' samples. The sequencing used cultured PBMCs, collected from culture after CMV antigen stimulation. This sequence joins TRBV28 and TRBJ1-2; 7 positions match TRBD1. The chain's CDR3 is CASSNRGGGRGSNYGYTF. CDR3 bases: TGTGCCAGCAGCAATAGGGGAGGGGGCAGGGGATCTAACTATGGCTACACCTTC.